One and the same sample provided the 28 T cell receptor beta chains below, sequenced in a study of cytomegalovirus exposure and HLA in healthy donors. PCR amplification relied on 60 Vbeta primers (plus 13 Jbeta primers). Sequencing was performed with immunoSEQ multiplex PCR; in TCRdb, only in-frame clones are kept and a portion is missing. The sample comprises some 200,000 clones, roughly 80% of which are singletons, and 0.2% to 0.25% rests with the top ten. Sequenced sample: PBMCs. These TCRs come from a girl aged 2 to 10 in good health and CMV-seronegative.

This clone occurred a few times. The gene calls are TRBV5-1 and TRBJ1-4; D unclear. Germline assignment: CDR1 SGHRS and CDR2 YFSETQ. The CDR3 is made up of 14 amino acids. Trimming left V 4 bases short and J 6 bases short, with 13 bases between. The CDR3 nucleotides are TGCGCCAGCAGCAGTGGGAGATTGGATGAAAAACTGTTTTTT. It yields the protein CASSSGRLDEKLFF.

This clone came up once. The genes are TRBV28 and TRBJ2-3; D call uncertain. The CDR3 totals 12 residues. V was trimmed by 5 bases and J by 0 bases, leaving 3 bases between them. Germline lookup yields CDR1 MDHEN and CDR2 SYDVKM. Here the CDR3 reads CASSTSTDTQYF. In DNA, the CDR3 is TGTGCCAGCAGTACAAGCACAGATACGCAGTATTTT.

The V and J genes are TRBV5-6 and TRBJ1-2; tentative D call: TRBD1 (5 bases). This CDR3 is built from 14 residues. The V and J ends lost 4 bases and 8 bases respectively, with 18 bases between them. Germline loops: CDR1 SGHDT, CDR2 YYEEEE. The CDR3 coding sequence is TGTGCCAGCAGCCTGACCAAGGACAAAGAAGGCTACACCTTC. This codes for CASSLTKDKEGYTF. The whole variable domain, remainder taken from reference TRBV5-6 and TRBJ1-2, is DAGVTQSPTHLIKTRGQQVTLRCSPKSGHDTVSWYQQALGQGPQFIFQYYEEEERQRGNFPDRFSGHQFPNYSSELNVNALLLGDSALYLCASSLTKDKEGYTFGSGTRLTVV.

The chain links TRBV4-1 to TRBJ2-7, with a weak D call TRBD1 (5 bases). Trimming shortened V by 2 bases and J by 0 bases, and 14 bases separated the two germline ends. Germline V gives CDR1 MGHRA, CDR2 YSYEKL. The CDR3 spans 16 residues. This chain's CDR3 is CASSQFWAGNSYEQYF. The CDR3 DNA reads as TGCGCCAGCAGCCAATTTTGGGCAGGGAACTCCTACGAGCAGTACTTC.

The chain couples TRBV28 to TRBJ2-7; no clear D gene. V lost 4 bases, J lost 5 bases, and 12 bases lay in between. From germline, CDR1 is MDHEN and CDR2 SYDVKM. This CDR3 region has 13 residues. DNA of the CDR3: TGTGCCAGCAGTTGGCTAGATTTAAACGAGCAGTACTTC. It yields the protein CASSWLDLNEQYF.

The chain carries TRBV5-6 and TRBJ1-2; the match to TRBD1 covers 7 bases. V trimming: 4 bases; J trimming: 4 bases; junction bases outside the gene matches: 4. CDR1 is SGHDT and CDR2 is YYEEEE in the germline V gene. The CDR3 is 13 amino acids. CDR3 DNA sequence: TGTGCCAGCAGCGAGGACAGGAGCTATGGCTACACCTTC. Residues: CASSEDRSYGYTF.

The J gene is TRBJ2-3, the V gene TRBV18; TRBD1 matches at 11 bases. V shed 2 bases and J 5 bases; nucleotides not matched to a gene: 6. Germline CDR1 KGHSH, CDR2 LQKENI. The CDR3 length is 16 residues. Here the CDR3 reads CASSPGQGAHRDTQYF. CDR3 in DNA: TGTGCCAGCTCACCAGGACAGGGGGCGCACAGAGATACGCAGTATTTT.

V usage is TRBV4-1 and J usage is TRBJ2-7; D might be TRBD2 (5 bases). V shed 4 bases and J shed 2 bases, with 15 bases lying between them. The germline V gene has CDR1 MGHRA and CDR2 YSYEKL. The CDR3 runs 15 residues. The DNA for the CDR3 is TGCGCCAGCAGCCTTGCAGCGGAAGGCACCTACGAGCAGTACTTC. Protein: CASSLAAEGTYEQYF.

The CDR3 region has the DNA TGTGCCAGCAGTTACGGGACAGGGGAATTGGGCTACGAGCAGTACTTC. Translating it yields CASSYGTGELGYEQYF. The genes are TRBV6-5 and TRBJ2-7; 10 bases are a match to TRBD1. The CDR3 sequence is 16 residues long. Trimming took 2 bases from V and 3 from J; bases not matched to a gene: 7. From germline, CDR1 is MNHEY and CDR2 SVGAGI.

This clone was found a few times. The rearrangement links TRBV10-3 to TRBJ1-5, with D uncertain. The CDR3 totals 12 residues. CDR1 is ENHRY, CDR2 SYGVKD, per germline. The V and J ends lost 4 bases and 3 bases respectively, with 4 bases between them. CDR3 nucleotides: TGTGCCATCAGTGCGTTCAATCAGCCCCAGCATTTT. Translation gives CAISAFNQPQHF.

The sample holds a few counts of this clone. The chain has TRBV7-3 and TRBJ1-1; 11 bases map to TRBD1. The V and J ends lost 2 bases and 4 bases, in that order; junction bases with no gene match: 3. Germline V gene data show CDR1 as SGHTA and CDR2 as FQGTGA. This CDR3 is 15 amino acids long. CDR3 protein: CASSLSGTGGTEAFF. DNA of the CDR3: TGTGCCAGCAGCTTATCAGGGACAGGGGGCACTGAAGCTTTCTTT. Variable domain in full (rest from reference TRBV7-3 and TRBJ1-1): GAGVSQTPSNKVTEKGKYVELRCDPISGHTALYWYRQSLGQGPEFLIYFQGTGAADDSGLPNDRFFAVRPEGSVSTLKIQRTERGDSAVYLCASSLSGTGGTEAFFGQGTRLTVV.

The gene calls are TRBV5-6 and TRBJ2-7; TRBD2 is a possible D gene (6 bases). Per the germline V gene, CDR1 is SGHDT and CDR2 is YYEEEE. Trimming removed 4 bases from V and 0 bases from J, with 14 bases in between. CDR3 length: 15 residues. The CDR3 DNA reads TGTGCCAGCAGCCGCCCGGGACTGCGCTCCTACGAGCAGTACTTC. It codes for CASSRPGLRSYEQYF.

This clone was seen once. V is TRBV18 and J is TRBJ2-5; D might be TRBD1 (6 bases). CDR3 size: 14 residues. Trimming took off 3 bases at V and 2 bases at J, with 10 bases between the two ends. Germline V gene sequence: CDR1 KGHSH, CDR2 LQKENI. In DNA form, the CDR3 reads TGTGCCAGCTCACCGTTACAGGGACAAGAGACCCAGTACTTC. The encoded protein is CASSPLQGQETQYF.

The genes are TRBV6-5 and TRBJ1-3; D might be TRBD1 (6 bases). This CDR3 comprises 15 residues. Germline-derived CDR1 and CDR2 are MNHEY and SVGAGI. The V gene lost 7 bases and the J gene lost 0 bases, with 13 bases spanning the gap. Here the CDR3 DNA reads TGTGCCAGCATGGCGGGGGCTTTCTCTGGAAACACCATATATTTT. Translated: CASMAGAFSGNTIYF.

J is TRBJ1-2 and V is TRBV4-1; 7 bases are a match to TRBD1. J gave up 0 bases and V 4 bases, and 14 bases lay outside the gene matches. The CDR3 extends over 18 amino acids. CDR1 and CDR2 from the germline V gene are MGHRA and YSYEKL. The CDR3 region is CASSLFAKDRSSNYGYTF. Written as DNA, the CDR3 is TGCGCCAGCAGCCTGTTTGCGAAGGACAGGAGTTCTAACTATGGCTACACCTTC.

The chain is built from TRBV19 and TRBJ2-5, with 8 bases fitting TRBD2. CDR1 and CDR2 from the germline V gene are LNHDA and SQIVND (reference sequence). CDR3 length: 14 residues. Trimming cost V 6 bases and J 5 bases; bases outside gene matches: 8. CDR3 sequence: CASRPAGDRETQYF. The CDR3 nucleotides read TGTGCCAGTAGACCAGCGGGAGATCGGGAGACCCAGTACTTC.

This chain connects TRBV27 to TRBJ1-1; D gene ambiguous. The germline CDR1 and CDR2 sequences are MNHEY and SMNVEV (reference sequence). V gave up 6 bases and J gave up 3 bases, with 11 bases separating them. CDR3 size: 13 residues. The CDR3 loop reads CASSIQSYTEAFF. The CDR3 DNA follows: TGTGCCAGCAGCATACAGTCTTACACTGAAGCTTTCTTT.

Here the CDR3 reads CASSFIGEDQPQHF. CDR3 bases: TGTGCCAGCAGTTTTATCGGAGAGGATCAGCCCCAGCATTTT. This chain uses TRBV27 with TRBJ1-5; no definite D call. This CDR3 comprises 14 residues. CDR1 is MNHEY, CDR2 SMNVEV, per germline (reference sequence). V lost 3 bases and J 5 bases, leaving 11 bases between the germline ends.

This clone was recorded a few times. The chain joins TRBV2 to TRBJ1-5; TRBD1 is a possible D gene (5 bases). Germline V gives CDR1 SNHLY, CDR2 FYNNEI. V was pared by 6 bases and J by 4 bases, with 10 bases between. The CDR3 sequence is 13 residues long. As DNA, the CDR3 is TGTGCCAGCAGGGGGGGTTTTAATCAGCCCCAGCATTTT. Residues: CASRGGFNQPQHF.

The rearrangement uses TRBV7-6 and TRBJ2-5; possible D gene TRBD2, 5 bases. The CDR3 is made up of 16 amino acids. Trimming removed 5 bases from V and 9 bases from J, with 25 bases in between. CDR1 is SGHVS and CDR2 is FNYEAQ in the germline V gene. CDR3: CASSHLAGLPNESQYF. The CDR3 DNA follows: TGTGCCAGCAGCCATCTGGCCGGACTTCCGAATGAGTCCCAGTACTTC.

This clone appeared once. The CDR3 DNA reads as TGTGCCAGCAGCGACGGTGGGCCTAACACTGAAGCTTTCTTT. Protein product: CASSDGGPNTEAFF. The V and J genes are TRBV5-4 and TRBJ1-1; D is ambiguous. CDR3 size: 14 residues. CDR1 and CDR2 from the germline V gene are SGHNT and YYREEE (reference sequence). Trimming stripped 4 bases from V and 2 bases from J, with 12 bases between.

The V call is TRBV7-7, the J call TRBJ2-1, with D maybe TRBD2 (7 bases). The CDR3 has 12 residues. Germline loops: CDR1 SSHAT, CDR2 FNYEAQ (reference sequence). V shed 1 base and J shed 13 bases, with 11 bases lying between them. CDR3 DNA: TGTGCCAGCAGCTTAGGGCGGGGGCCCCAGTTCTTC. Translation gives CASSLGRGPQFF.

The genes are TRBV7-9 and TRBJ1-1, with D maybe TRBD1 (5 bases). The CDR3 loop spans 17 amino acids. CDR1 is SEHNR, CDR2 FQNEAQ, per germline (reference sequence). V dropped 0 bases and J dropped 1 base, with 15 bases sitting between them. In DNA form, the CDR3 reads TGTGCCAGCAGCTTAGCGACAGCCCCCTATGAGAACACTGAAGCTTTCTTT. Translation: CASSLATAPYENTEAFF.

J is TRBJ1-5 and V is TRBV4-1, with D possibly TRBD1 on 5 matching bases. V lost 0 bases and J 3 bases, leaving 12 bases between the germline ends. Germline V gene sequence: CDR1 MGHRA, CDR2 YSYEKL. The CDR3 is 16 amino acids. CDR3: CASSQEGAGNNQPQHF. CDR3 DNA sequence: TGCGCCAGCAGCCAAGAAGGCGCAGGGAACAATCAGCCCCAGCATTTT.

The V call is TRBV7-9, the J call TRBJ1-2; a possible D gene is TRBD1 (6 bases). V lost 0 bases to trimming and J lost 4 bases, with 18 bases between them. The CDR3 consists of 17 residues. The V gene's germline CDR1 is SEHNR and CDR2 FQNEAQ (reference sequence). CDR3 sequence: CASSLAQGTILAYGYTF. The CDR3 DNA reads TGTGCCAGCAGCTTAGCGCAGGGGACAATATTGGCCTATGGCTACACCTTC.

The chain combines TRBV4-1 with TRBJ1-2; tentative D call: TRBD1 (6 bases). From germline, CDR1 is MGHRA and CDR2 YSYEKL. Trimming shortened V by 0 bases and J by 5 bases, and 13 bases separated the two germline ends. The CDR3 is made up of 15 amino acids. The chain's CDR3 is CASSQESNRDYGYTF. The DNA of the CDR3 is TGCGCCAGCAGCCAAGAAAGCAACAGGGATTATGGCTACACCTTC.

V usage is TRBV25-1 and J usage is TRBJ2-7, with a possible D match to TRBD1 (5 bases). Trimming removed 6 bases at V and 7 bases at J, with 13 bases between. Germline V lookup: CDR1 MGHDK, CDR2 SYGVNS. This CDR3 has 12 amino acids. DNA of the CDR3: TGTGCCAGCAGCTCCTTGACAGCGGAGCAGTACTTC. Protein: CASSSLTAEQYF.

The CDR3 here is CSPPLAGPTNEQFF. CDR3 in DNA: TGCAGCCCCCCCTTAGCGGGACCGACGAATGAGCAGTTCTTC. The chain recombines TRBV29-1 with TRBJ2-1; TRBD2 aligns across 8 bases. Germline V gene sequence: CDR1 SQVTM, CDR2 ANQGSEA. CDR3 length equals 14 residues. V was pared by 8 bases and J by 7 bases, with 13 bases of the junction left unmatched.